This T cell receptor beta chain was sequenced in a study of graft-versus-host responses after intestinal transplantation. Overall study: As for transplant type, recipients had multivisceral, liver-intestinal, or isolated intestinal grafts. All recipients were given anti-thymocyte globulin induction, and tacrolimus and steroids were then administered for 2 to 3 years.

The data were produced by immunoSEQ multiplex PCR, yet TCRdb's version contains in-frame clones alone and is incomplete. The table has just under 90,000 clones, over 80% seen once. General observations from the study: Early post-transplant declines in HvG were associated with peak levels of circulating GvH clones. GvH clones were found in recipient marrow; some appeared first in ileum or blood.

The length of the CDR3 is 15 residues. Trimming shortened V by 1 base and J by 4 bases, and 14 bases separated the two germline ends. Per the germline V gene, CDR1 is MGHDK and CDR2 is SYGVNS. A note on this clone: Its antigen is unknown.

The chain carries TRBV25-1 and TRBJ2-7; D may be TRBD1 (6 bases). The clonotype comes from a human donor who received an intestinal transplant. Here the sequenced sample was unstimulated CD8+ T cells sorted from spleen or lymph node cells, taken before intestinal transplant. The CDR3 DNA sequence: TGTGCCAGCAGTGAATTTGGGACAAAAGGTTACGAGCAGTACTTC. It encodes CASSEFGTKGYEQYF.